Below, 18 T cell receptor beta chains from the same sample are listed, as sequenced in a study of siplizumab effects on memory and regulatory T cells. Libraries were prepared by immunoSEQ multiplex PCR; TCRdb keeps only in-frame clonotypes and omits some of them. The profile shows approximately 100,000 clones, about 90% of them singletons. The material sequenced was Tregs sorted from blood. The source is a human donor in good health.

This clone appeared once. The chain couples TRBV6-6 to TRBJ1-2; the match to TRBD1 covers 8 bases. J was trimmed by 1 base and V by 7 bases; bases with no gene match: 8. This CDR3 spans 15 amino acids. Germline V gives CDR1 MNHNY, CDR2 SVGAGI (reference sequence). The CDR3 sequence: CASTFGTGRNYGYTF. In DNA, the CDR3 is TGTGCCAGCACCTTCGGGACAGGACGTAACTATGGCTACACCTTC.

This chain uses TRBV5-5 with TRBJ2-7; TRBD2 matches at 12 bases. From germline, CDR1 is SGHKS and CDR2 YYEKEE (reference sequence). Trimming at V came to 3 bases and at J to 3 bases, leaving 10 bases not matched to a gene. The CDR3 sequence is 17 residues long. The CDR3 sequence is CASSWTQTTSGGYEQYF. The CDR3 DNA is TGTGCCAGCAGCTGGACCCAAACGACTAGCGGGGGCTACGAGCAGTACTTC.

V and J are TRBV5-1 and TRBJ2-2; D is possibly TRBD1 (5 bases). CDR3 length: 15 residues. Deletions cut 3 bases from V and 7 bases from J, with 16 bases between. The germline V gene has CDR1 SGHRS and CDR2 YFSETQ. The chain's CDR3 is CASSSLGAMGGELFF. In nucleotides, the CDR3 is TGCGCCAGCAGCTCCTTAGGGGCCATGGGCGGGGAGCTGTTTTTT.

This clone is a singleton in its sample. The CDR3 protein is CASSLNQGNIQYF. The CDR3 DNA sequence: TGTGCCAGCAGCCTCAACCAGGGGAACATTCAGTACTTC. The chain combines TRBV11-3 with TRBJ2-4; maybe TRBD1 (6 bases). Per germline, CDR1 SGHNT and CDR2 YENEEA. This CDR3 has 13 amino acids. V was pared by 5 bases and J by 7 bases, with 12 bases between.

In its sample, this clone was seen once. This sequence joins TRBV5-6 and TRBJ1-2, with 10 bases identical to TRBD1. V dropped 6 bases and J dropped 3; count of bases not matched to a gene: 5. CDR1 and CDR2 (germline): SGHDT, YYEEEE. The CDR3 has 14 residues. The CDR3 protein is CASTRTGGDYGYTF. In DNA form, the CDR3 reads TGTGCCAGCACCAGGACAGGGGGGGACTATGGCTACACCTTC.

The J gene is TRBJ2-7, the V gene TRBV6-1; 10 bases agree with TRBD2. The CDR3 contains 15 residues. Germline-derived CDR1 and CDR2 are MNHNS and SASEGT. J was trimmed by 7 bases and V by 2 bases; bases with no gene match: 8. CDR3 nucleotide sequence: TGTGCCAGCAGTGAATTCAGCGGGAGGGCCGGGGAGCAGTACTTC. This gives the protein CASSEFSGRAGEQYF.

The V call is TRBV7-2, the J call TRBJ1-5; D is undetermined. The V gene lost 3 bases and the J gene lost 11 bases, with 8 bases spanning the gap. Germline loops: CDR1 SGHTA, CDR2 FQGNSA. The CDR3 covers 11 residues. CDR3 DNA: TGTGCCAGCAGCTTGAGGTATACCCAGCATTTT. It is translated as CASSLRYTQHF.

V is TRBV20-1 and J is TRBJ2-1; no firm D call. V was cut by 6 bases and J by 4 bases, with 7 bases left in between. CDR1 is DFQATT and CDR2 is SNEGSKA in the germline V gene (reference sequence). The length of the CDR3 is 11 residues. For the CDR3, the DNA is TGCAGTGCCGATAATTACAATGAGCAGTTCTTC. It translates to CSADNYNEQFF.

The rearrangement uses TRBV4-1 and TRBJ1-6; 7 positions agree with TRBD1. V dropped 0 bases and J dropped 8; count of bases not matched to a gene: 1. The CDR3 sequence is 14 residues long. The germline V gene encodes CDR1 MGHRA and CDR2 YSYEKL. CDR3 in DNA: TGCGCCAGCAGCCAAGACCAGGGGGATTCACCCCTCCACTTT. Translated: CASSQDQGDSPLHF.

The CDR3 region has the DNA TGTGCCAGCGGGCGGGAGAGCTTTTCACCGGTTGGGCAGTACTTC. This sequence encodes CASGRESFSPVGQYF. The chain links TRBV6-5 to TRBJ2-7; TRBD2 aligns across 7 bases. The germline V gene has CDR1 MNHEY and CDR2 SVGAGI. CDR3 length: 15 residues. V gave up 8 bases and J gave up 9 bases; unmatched junction bases: 19.

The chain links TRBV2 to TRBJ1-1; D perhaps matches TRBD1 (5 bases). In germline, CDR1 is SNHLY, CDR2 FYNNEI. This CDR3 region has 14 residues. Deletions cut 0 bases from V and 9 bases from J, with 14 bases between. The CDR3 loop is CASSEAGANTQAFF. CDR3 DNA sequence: TGTGCCAGCAGTGAAGCTGGGGCTAACACCCAAGCTTTCTTT.

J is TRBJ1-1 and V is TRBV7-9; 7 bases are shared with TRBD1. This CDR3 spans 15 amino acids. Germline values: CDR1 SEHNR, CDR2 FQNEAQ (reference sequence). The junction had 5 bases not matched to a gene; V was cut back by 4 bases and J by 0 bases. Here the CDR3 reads CASSSGQPMNTEAFF. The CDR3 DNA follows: TGTGCCAGCAGCTCGGGACAGCCAATGAACACTGAAGCTTTCTTT.

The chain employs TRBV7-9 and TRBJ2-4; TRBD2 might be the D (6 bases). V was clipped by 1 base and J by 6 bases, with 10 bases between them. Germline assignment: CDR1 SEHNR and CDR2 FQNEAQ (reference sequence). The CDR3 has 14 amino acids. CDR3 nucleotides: TGTGCCAGCAGCTTAGAGGGAGCGGGAAACATTCAGTACTTC. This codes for CASSLEGAGNIQYF.

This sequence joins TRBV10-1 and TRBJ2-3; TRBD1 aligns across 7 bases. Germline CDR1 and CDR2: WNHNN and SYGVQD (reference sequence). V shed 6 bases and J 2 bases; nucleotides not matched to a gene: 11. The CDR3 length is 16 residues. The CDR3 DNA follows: TGCGCCAGCAGAATTGGATCGGGACAGTTCACAGATACGCAGTATTTT. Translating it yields CASRIGSGQFTDTQYF.

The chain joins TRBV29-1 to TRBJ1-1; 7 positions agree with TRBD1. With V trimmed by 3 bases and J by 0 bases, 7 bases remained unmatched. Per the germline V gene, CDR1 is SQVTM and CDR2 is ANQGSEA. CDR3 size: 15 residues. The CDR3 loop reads CSVDGTEIMNTEAFF. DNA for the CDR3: TGCAGCGTTGATGGGACAGAGATCATGAACACTGAAGCTTTCTTT.

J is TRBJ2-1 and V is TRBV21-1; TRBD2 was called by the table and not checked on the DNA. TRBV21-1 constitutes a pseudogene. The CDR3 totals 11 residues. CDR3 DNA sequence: TGCCCGGAGGGGATGGACAATGAGCAGTTCTTC. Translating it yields CPEGMDNEQFF.

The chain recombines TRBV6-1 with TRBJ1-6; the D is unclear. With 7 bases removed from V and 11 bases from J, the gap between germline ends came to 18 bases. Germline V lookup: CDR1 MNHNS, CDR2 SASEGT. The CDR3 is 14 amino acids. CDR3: CASMLRGTVAPLHF. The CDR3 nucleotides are TGTGCCAGCATGCTTCGGGGTACAGTGGCACCCCTCCACTTT.

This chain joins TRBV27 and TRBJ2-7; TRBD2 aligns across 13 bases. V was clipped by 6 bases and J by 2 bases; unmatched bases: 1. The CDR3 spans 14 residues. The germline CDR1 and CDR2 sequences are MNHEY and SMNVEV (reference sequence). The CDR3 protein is CASRTSGGTYEQYF. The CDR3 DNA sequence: TGTGCCAGCAGGACTAGCGGGGGGACCTACGAGCAGTACTTC.